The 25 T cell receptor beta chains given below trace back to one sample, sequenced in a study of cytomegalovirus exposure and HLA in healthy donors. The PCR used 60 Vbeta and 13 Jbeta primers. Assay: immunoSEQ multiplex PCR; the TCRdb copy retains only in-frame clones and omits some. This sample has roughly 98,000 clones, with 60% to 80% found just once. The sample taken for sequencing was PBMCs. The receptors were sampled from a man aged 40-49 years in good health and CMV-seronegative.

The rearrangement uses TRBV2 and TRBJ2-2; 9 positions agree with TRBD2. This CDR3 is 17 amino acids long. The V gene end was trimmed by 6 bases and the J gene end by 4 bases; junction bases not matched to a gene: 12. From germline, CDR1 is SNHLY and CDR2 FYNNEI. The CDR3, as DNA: TGTGCCAGCAGGGATCGGGGGCTAGCGGGGTTCACCGGGGAGCTGTTTTTT. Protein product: CASRDRGLAGFTGELFF.

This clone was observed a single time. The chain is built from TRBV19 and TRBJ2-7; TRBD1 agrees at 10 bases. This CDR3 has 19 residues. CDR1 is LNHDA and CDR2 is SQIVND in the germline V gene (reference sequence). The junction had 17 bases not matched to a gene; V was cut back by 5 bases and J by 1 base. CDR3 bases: TGTGCCAGTAGTCCGCAGGGACAGGGGACTAAGAAAATGTCCTACGAGCAGTACTTC. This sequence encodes CASSPQGQGTKKMSYEQYF.

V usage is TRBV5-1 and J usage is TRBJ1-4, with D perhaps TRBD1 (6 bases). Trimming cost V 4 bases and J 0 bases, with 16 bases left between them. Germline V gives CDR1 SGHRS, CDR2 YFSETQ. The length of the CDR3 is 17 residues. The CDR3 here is CASSPDGGASTNEKLFF. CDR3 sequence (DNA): TGCGCCAGCAGCCCGGACGGGGGGGCTTCAACTAATGAAAAACTGTTTTTT. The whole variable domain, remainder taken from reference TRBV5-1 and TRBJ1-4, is KAGVTQTPRYLIKTRGQQVTLSCSPISGHRSVSWYQQTPGQGLQFLFEYFSETQRNKGNFPGRFSGRQFSNSRSEMNVSTLELGDSALYLCASSPDGGASTNEKLFFGSGTQLSVL.

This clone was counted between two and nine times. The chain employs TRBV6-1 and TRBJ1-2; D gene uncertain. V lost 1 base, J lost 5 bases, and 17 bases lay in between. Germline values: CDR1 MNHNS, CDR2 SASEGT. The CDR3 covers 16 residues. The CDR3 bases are TGTGCCAGCAGTGAAGTGGTGGGTGCGAGGGTTTATGGCTACACCTTC. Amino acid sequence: CASSEVVGARVYGYTF.

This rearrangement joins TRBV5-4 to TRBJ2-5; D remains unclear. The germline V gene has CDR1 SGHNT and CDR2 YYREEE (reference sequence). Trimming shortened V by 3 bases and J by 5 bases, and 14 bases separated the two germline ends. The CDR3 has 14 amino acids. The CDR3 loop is CASSSLGPPETQYF. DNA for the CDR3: TGTGCCAGCAGCTCCCTGGGCCCCCCCGAGACCCAGTACTTC.

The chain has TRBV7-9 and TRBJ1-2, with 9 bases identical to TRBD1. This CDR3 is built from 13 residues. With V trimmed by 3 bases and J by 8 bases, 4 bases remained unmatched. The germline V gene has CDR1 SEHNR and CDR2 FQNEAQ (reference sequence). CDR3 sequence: CASSFGTGTGYTF. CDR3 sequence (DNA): TGTGCCAGCAGCTTTGGGACAGGGACCGGCTACACCTTC.

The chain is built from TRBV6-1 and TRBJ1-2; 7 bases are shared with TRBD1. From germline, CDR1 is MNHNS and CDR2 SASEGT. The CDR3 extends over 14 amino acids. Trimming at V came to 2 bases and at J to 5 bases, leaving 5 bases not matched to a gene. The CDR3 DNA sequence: TGTGCCAGCAGTGAAAGGGACAGCCTGTATGGCTACACCTTC. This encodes CASSERDSLYGYTF.

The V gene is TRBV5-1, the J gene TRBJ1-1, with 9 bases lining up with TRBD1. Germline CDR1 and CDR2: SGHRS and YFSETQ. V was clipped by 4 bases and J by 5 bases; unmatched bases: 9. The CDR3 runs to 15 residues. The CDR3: CASSVTGGAGTEAFF. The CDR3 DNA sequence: TGCGCCAGCAGCGTCACAGGGGGCGCGGGAACTGAAGCTTTCTTT.

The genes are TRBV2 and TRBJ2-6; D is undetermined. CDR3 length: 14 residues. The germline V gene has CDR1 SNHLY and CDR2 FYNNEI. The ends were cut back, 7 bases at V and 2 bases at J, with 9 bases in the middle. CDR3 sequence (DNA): TGTGCCAGCATAATGCAGGCTGGGGCCAACGTCCTGACTTTC. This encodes CASIMQAGANVLTF.

In DNA, the CDR3 is TGTGCCACCAGCAGAGCTGGGACATGGGGCTCCGAGCAGTACTTC. The encoded protein is CATSRAGTWGSEQYF. The V call is TRBV15, the J call TRBJ2-7; D might be TRBD1 (6 bases). V dropped 1 base and J dropped 6 bases, with 16 bases sitting between them. The CDR3 consists of 15 residues. Germline loops: CDR1 LNHNV, CDR2 YYDKDF (reference sequence). The full variable domain, its missing parts supplied by reference TRBV15 and TRBJ2-7, is DAMVIQNPRYQVTQFGKPVTLSCSQTLNHNVMYWYQQKSSQAPKLLFHYYDKDFNNEADTPDNFQSRRPNTSFCFLDIRSPGLGDTAMYLCATSRAGTWGSEQYFGPGTRLTVT.

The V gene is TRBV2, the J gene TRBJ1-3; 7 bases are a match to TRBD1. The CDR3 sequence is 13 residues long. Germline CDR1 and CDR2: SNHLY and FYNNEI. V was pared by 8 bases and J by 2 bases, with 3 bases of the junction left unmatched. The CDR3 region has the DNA TGTGCCAGCGATCAGGGGGCTGGAAACACCATATATTTT. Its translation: CASDQGAGNTIYF.

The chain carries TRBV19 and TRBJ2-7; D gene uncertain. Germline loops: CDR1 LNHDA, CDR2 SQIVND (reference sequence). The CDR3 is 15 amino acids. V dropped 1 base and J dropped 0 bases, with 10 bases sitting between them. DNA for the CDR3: TGTGCCAGTAGTATAGCTCCTAGTAACTCCTACGAGCAGTACTTC. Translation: CASSIAPSNSYEQYF.

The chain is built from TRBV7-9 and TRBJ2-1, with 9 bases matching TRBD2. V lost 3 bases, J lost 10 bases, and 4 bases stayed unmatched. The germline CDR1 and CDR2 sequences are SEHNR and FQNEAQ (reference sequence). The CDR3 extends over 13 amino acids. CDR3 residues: CASSFLAGVEQFF. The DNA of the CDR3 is TGTGCCAGCAGCTTCTTAGCGGGAGTCGAGCAGTTCTTC.

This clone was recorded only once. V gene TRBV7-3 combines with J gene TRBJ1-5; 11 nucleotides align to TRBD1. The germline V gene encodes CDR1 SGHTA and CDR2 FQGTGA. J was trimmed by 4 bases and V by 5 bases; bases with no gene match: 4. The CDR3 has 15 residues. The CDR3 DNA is TGTGCCAGCAGCGCGGGACAGGGGGTAAATCAGCCCCAGCATTTT. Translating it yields CASSAGQGVNQPQHF.

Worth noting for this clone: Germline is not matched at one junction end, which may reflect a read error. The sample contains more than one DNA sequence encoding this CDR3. The CDR3 sequence: CASSEWLRSSGIPYNEQFF. The DNA for the CDR3 is TGTGCCAGCAGTGAATGGTTGAGGTCTAGCGGGATTCCCTACAATGAACAGTTCTTC. The V gene is TRBV6-1, the J gene TRBJ2-1; the match to TRBD2 covers 9 bases. Germline CDR1 is MNHNS and CDR2 is SASEGT. The CDR3 totals 19 residues.

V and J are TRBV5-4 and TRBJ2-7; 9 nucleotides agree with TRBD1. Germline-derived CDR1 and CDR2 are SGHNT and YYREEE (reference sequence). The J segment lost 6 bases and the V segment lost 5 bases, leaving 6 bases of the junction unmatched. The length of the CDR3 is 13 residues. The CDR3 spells CASSGQGPGEQYF. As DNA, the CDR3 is TGTGCCAGCAGTGGACAGGGGCCGGGCGAGCAGTACTTC.

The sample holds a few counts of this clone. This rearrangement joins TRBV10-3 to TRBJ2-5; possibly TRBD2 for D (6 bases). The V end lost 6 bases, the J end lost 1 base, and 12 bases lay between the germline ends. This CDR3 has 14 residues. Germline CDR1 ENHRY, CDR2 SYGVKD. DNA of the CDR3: TGTGCCATCAGGCGCGGGACGACCCAAGAGACCCAGTACTTC. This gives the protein CAIRRGTTQETQYF.

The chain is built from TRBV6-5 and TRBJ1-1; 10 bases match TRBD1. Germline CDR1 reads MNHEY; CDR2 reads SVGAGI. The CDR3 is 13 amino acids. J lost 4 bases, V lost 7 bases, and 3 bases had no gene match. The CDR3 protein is CASTGTGATEAFF. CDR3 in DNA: TGTGCCAGCACCGGGACAGGGGCCACTGAAGCTTTCTTT.

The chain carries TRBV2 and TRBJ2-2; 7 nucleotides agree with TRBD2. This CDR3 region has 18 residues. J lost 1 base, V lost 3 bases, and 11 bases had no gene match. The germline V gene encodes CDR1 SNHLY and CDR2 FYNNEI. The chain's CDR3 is CASSEKLASGQNTGELFF. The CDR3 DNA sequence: TGTGCCAGCAGTGAGAAGTTGGCTAGCGGACAGAACACCGGGGAGCTGTTTTTT. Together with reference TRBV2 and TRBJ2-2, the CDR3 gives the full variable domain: EPEVTQTPSHQVTQMGQEVILRCVPISNHLYFYWYRQILGQKVEFLVSFYNNEISEKSEIFDDQFSVERPDGSNFTLKIRSTKLEDSAMYFCASSEKLASGQNTGELFFGEGSRLTVL.

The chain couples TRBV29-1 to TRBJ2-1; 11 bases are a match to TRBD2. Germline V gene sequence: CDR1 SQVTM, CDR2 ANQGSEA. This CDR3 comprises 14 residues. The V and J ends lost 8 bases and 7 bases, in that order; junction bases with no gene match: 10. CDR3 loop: CSRTKGTSGNEQFF. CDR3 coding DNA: TGCAGCCGAACTAAAGGGACTAGCGGAAATGAGCAGTTCTTC.

The CDR3 protein is CASRGQTMNTEAFF. The CDR3 bases are TGTGCCAGCAGAGGACAGACAATGAACACTGAAGCTTTCTTT. The chain uses TRBV6-6 and TRBJ1-1; D possibly corresponds to TRBD1 (6 bases). This CDR3 spans 14 amino acids. Germline CDR1 reads MNHNY; CDR2 reads SVGAGI (reference sequence). Trimming stripped 6 bases from V and 0 bases from J, with 11 bases between.

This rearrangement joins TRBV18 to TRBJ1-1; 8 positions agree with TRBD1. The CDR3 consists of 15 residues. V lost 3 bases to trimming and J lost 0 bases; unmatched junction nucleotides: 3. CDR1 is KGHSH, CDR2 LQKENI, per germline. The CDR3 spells CASSPGQALNTEAFF. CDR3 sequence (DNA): TGTGCCAGCTCACCGGGACAGGCCTTGAACACTGAAGCTTTCTTT.

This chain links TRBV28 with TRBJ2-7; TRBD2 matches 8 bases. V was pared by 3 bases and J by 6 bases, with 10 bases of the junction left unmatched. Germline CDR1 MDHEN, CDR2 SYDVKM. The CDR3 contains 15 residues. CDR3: CASSLSGLAFFEQYF. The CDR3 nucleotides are TGTGCCAGCAGTTTGTCCGGACTAGCCTTCTTCGAGCAGTACTTC.

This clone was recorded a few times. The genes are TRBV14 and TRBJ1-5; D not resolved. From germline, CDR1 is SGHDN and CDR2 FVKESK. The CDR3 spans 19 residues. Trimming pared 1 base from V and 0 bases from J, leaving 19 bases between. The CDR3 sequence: CASSQGHQSGFYSNQPQHF. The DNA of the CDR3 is TGTGCCAGCAGCCAAGGACACCAGAGTGGATTTTATAGCAATCAGCCCCAGCATTTT.

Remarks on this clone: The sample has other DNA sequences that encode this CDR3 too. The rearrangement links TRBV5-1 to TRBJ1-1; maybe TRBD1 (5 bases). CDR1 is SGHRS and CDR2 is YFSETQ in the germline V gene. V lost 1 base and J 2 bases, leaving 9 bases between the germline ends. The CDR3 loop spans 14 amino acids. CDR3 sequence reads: CASSLRQGNTEAFF. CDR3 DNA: TGCGCCAGCAGCTTGCGGCAGGGAAACACTGAAGCTTTCTTT.